The 6 T cell receptor beta chains reported below all come from one sample, sequenced in a study of blood T cell repertoires in COVID-19. The assay was immunoSEQ multiplex PCR, and TCRdb's table has in-frame clones only and misses some. The data contain about 160,000 clones, roughly 80% of them singletons. The sample was PBMCs or T cells enriched from blood (not recorded which). Receptor source: a woman aged 55-70 years who had recovered from COVID-19.

The rearrangement uses TRBV10-2 and TRBJ2-7; 11 nucleotides agree with TRBD2. CDR3 length equals 14 residues. Per germline, CDR1 WSHSY and CDR2 SAAADI. The trim removed 8 bases at V and 7 bases at J, leaving 10 bases unmatched. The CDR3, as DNA: TGCGCCAGCCGGATAGCGGGGGGGCCAGGAGAGCAGTACTTC. Amino acids: CASRIAGGPGEQYF.

The chain employs TRBV19 and TRBJ1-3; D gene unclear. The CDR3 is 15 amino acids. V was cut by 2 bases and J by 1 base, with 9 bases left in between. CDR1 is LNHDA, CDR2 SQIVND, per germline (reference sequence). The CDR3 loop reads CASSITRKSGNTIYF. CDR3 in DNA: TGTGCCAGTAGTATAACGCGTAAGTCTGGAAACACCATATATTTT.

This clone has more than one count but fewer than ten. The V call is TRBV9, the J call TRBJ1-4; TRBD1 is a possible D gene (5 bases). The V gene's germline CDR1 is SGDLS and CDR2 YYNGEE. The germline V and J ends were trimmed by 5 bases and 8 bases, with 13 bases remaining between them. The CDR3 has 13 amino acids. The CDR3 nucleotides read TGTGCCAGCAGTCCTACAGGCGGAGAAAAACTGTTTTTT. Its translation: CASSPTGGEKLFF. Drawing the rest from reference TRBV9 and TRBJ1-4, the complete variable domain is DSGVTQTPKHLITATGQRVTLRCSPRSGDLSVYWYQQSLDQGLQFLIQYYNGEERAKGNILERFSAQQFPDLHSELNLSSLELGDSALYFCASSPTGGEKLFFGSGTQLSVL.

This rearrangement joins TRBV5-8 to TRBJ1-5, with 9 bases aligning to TRBD1. With 6 bases clipped from V and 6 bases from J, the junction kept 10 bases outside the gene matches. The germline gives CDR1 SGHTS, CDR2 YDEGEE. The CDR3 is 15 amino acids. In nucleotides, the CDR3 is TGTGCCAGCACCTGGGACAGGGAGAAAGGTCAGCCCCAGCATTTT. Translating gives CASTWDREKGQPQHF.

J is TRBJ2-1 and V is TRBV20-1, with D hard to call. Germline CDR1 reads DFQATT; CDR2 reads SNEGSKA (reference sequence). CDR3 length: 13 amino acids. The V end lost 3 bases, the J end lost 4 bases, and 10 bases lay between the germline ends. The CDR3 spells CSASGPAYNEQFF. CDR3 sequence (DNA): TGCAGTGCTAGTGGTCCCGCGTACAATGAGCAGTTCTTC.

This rearrangement joins TRBV29-1 to TRBJ1-2; TRBD1 aligns across 11 bases. Trimming at V came to 2 bases and at J to 1 base, leaving 12 bases not matched to a gene. Germline loops: CDR1 SQVTM, CDR2 ANQGSEA. The CDR3 covers 18 residues. The CDR3 reads CSVEFLLGTGGGNYGYTF. In DNA, the CDR3 is TGCAGCGTTGAATTTCTGTTAGGGACAGGGGGTGGTAACTATGGCTACACCTTC.